Listed below are T cell receptor beta chains from one sample, sequenced in a study of cytomegalovirus exposure and HLA in healthy donors. The protocol was immunoSEQ multiplex PCR, while the TCRdb copy is restricted to in-frame clones and leaves out a portion. The sample records roughly 120,000 clones, around 69% being singletons. Material: PBMCs. The receptors derive from a woman aged 40 to 55 in good health and CMV-seropositive. Each CDR3 is given with its conserved first and last residue. The D gene is left open where the match is weak. Clone size is stated in some rows and not others, as once, few, many or a class when expanded.

TRBD2	TRBV5-1	NA	TRBJ2-5	CASSRTGLALETQYF	TGCGCCAGCAGCCGCACGGGACTAGCGTTGGAGACCCAGTACTTC
NA	TRBV7-9	once	TRBJ2-2	CASSFNPNTGELFF	TGTGCCAGCAGCTTTAATCCGAACACCGGGGAGCTGTTTTTT
NA	TRBV19	NA	TRBJ1-2	CASSTGGYGYTF	TGTGCCAGTAGTACGGGTGGCTATGGCTACACCTTC
NA	TRBV5-1	NA	TRBJ2-7	CASSSGTPGGEQYF	TGCGCCAGCAGCTCCGGGACTCCCGGGGGCGAGCAGTACTTC
TRBD2	TRBV19	NA	TRBJ2-5	CASSQRALQGRAQYF	TGTGCCAGTAGTCAACGGGCCCTCCAAGGGAGGGCCCAGTACTTC
NA	TRBV7-6	NA	TRBJ1-1	CASSLTTVNTEAFF	TGTGCCAGCAGCTTAACGACAGTGAACACTGAAGCTTTCTTT
NA	TRBV6-1	NA	TRBJ1-5	CASSPEEGPQPQHF	TGTGCCAGCAGCCCCGAGGAGGGTCCTCAGCCCCAGCATTTT
TRBD1	TRBV5-6	few	TRBJ2-2	CASSKHRGRITGELFF	TGTGCCAGCAGCAAACACAGGGGGCGAATCACCGGGGAGCTGTTTTTT
NA	TRBV4-3	NA	TRBJ1-1	CASSQDRGSTEAFF	TGCGCCAGCAGCCAAGACAGGGGAAGCACTGAAGCTTTCTTT
NA	TRBV25-1	NA	TRBJ1-4	CASSELRSSVEKLFF	TGTGCCAGCAGTGAATTGAGGTCCTCAGTGGAAAAACTGTTTTTT
TRBD1	TRBV7-9	NA	TRBJ1-2	CASSRTGGYGYTF	TGTGCCAGCAGCCGTACAGGGGGCTATGGCTACACCTTC
TRBD1	TRBV28	NA	TRBJ2-7	CASGQETYEQYF	TGTGCCAGCGGACAGGAGACCTACGAGCAGTACTTC
TRBD1	TRBV15	NA	TRBJ1-5	CATSSHRGQNGRQPQHF	TGTGCCACCAGCAGCCACAGGGGCCAAAACGGGCGTCAGCCCCAGCATTTT
TRBD2	TRBV29-1	NA	TRBJ2-3	CSVDRAGGTTDTQYF	TGCAGCGTTGACCGGGCGGGGGGTACCACAGATACGCAGTATTTT
TRBD1	TRBV6-1	NA	TRBJ2-3	CASSKGQGIHQPQYF	TGTGCCAGCAGTAAAGGACAGGGTATCCATCAGCCCCAGTATTTT
NA	TRBV6-1	NA	TRBJ1-5	CASSEEQGHSNQPQHF	TGTGCCAGCAGTGAAGAACAGGGTCATAGCAATCAGCCCCAGCATTTT
NA	TRBV6-5	few	TRBJ1-1	CASSSPGNTEAFF	TGTGCCAGCAGTTCTCCGGGGAACACTGAAGCTTTCTTT
NA	TRBV7-2	NA	TRBJ2-3	CASRIWGGPGTDTQYF	TGTGCCAGCAGGATCTGGGGGGGCCCGGGTACAGATACGCAGTATTTT
NA	TRBV18	NA	TRBJ2-7	CASSQTGTYEQYF	TGTGCCAGCTCACAGACAGGGACTTACGAGCAGTACTTC
TRBD1	TRBV2	NA	TRBJ2-7	CASRFTGGSYEQYF	TGTGCCAGCAGGTTTACAGGGGGCTCCTACGAGCAGTACTTC
TRBD1	TRBV6-6	once	TRBJ1-1	CASSRAAGGSEAFF	TGTGCCAGCAGTAGGGCCGCAGGGGGATCTGAAGCTTTCTTT
TRBD1	TRBV4-3	NA	TRBJ1-2	CASSQGSGQGFYGYTF	TGCGCCAGCAGCCAAGGGTCCGGACAGGGGTTTTATGGCTACACCTTC
TRBD1	TRBV18	NA	TRBJ1-2	CASSPAGGDGYTF	TGTGCCAGCTCACCGGCAGGGGGCGATGGCTACACCTTC
TRBD2	TRBV2	NA	TRBJ2-2	CASRAGGRGGTGELFF	TGTGCCAGCAGGGCGGGAGGCAGGGGTGGAACCGGGGAGCTGTTTTTT
NA	TRBV7-3	NA	TRBJ2-3	CASSLSGLHTDTQYF	TGTGCCAGCAGCTTATCGGGACTTCACACAGATACGCAGTATTTT
NA	TRBV2	NA	TRBJ2-3	CASTFPRGSGHTDTQYF	TGTGCCAGCACCTTTCCGCGAGGGAGCGGGCACACAGATACGCAGTATTTT
TRBD1	TRBV29-1	NA	TRBJ2-2	CSVERTGVGTGELFF	TGCAGCGTTGAACGGACAGGGGTTGGCACCGGGGAGCTGTTTTTT
NA	TRBV7-2	NA	TRBJ1-2	CASSLGQGFGYTF	TGTGCCAGCAGCTTGGGGCAGGGTTTCGGCTACACCTTC
NA	TRBV18	NA	TRBJ1-4	CASSPQSTATNEKLFF	TGTGCCAGCTCACCTCAGAGTACAGCAACTAATGAAAAACTGTTTTTT
NA	TRBV6-5	NA	TRBJ1-2	CASSYSGQGSGYTF	TGTGCCAGCAGTTACTCGGGGCAGGGGAGTGGCTACACCTTC
TRBD1	TRBV5-6	NA	TRBJ2-4	CASSLIRDRGYF	TGTGCCAGCAGCTTGATCCGGGACAGGGGCTACTTC
TRBD1	TRBV4-1	once	TRBJ2-7	CASSQERTRGQGAYEQYF	TGCGCCAGCAGCCAAGAAAGGACTAGGGGACAGGGGGCCTACGAGCAGTACTTC
NA	TRBV7-9	few	TRBJ2-5	CASSFVGAETQYF	TGTGCCAGCAGCTTCGTGGGGGCAGAGACCCAGTACTTC
NA	TRBV6-5	NA	TRBJ2-7	CASSYSLVRPYEQYF	TGTGCCAGCAGTTACTCGCTAGTGCGGCCCTACGAGCAGTACTTC
TRBD1	TRBV6-5	NA	TRBJ1-2	CASSSPNRGMYGYTF	TGTGCCAGCAGTTCTCCGAACAGGGGGATGTATGGCTACACCTTC
NA	TRBV7-2	NA	TRBJ1-6	CASSSRTDNSPLHF	TGTGCCAGCAGCTCCCGGACAGACAATTCACCCCTCCACTTT
TRBD1	TRBV5-6	NA	TRBJ2-7	CASGGQEISYEQYF	TGTGCCAGCGGGGGACAGGAGATCTCCTACGAGCAGTACTTC
TRBD1	TRBV4-3	NA	TRBJ2-5	CASSQGPGQGGETQYF	TGCGCCAGCAGCCAAGGGCCGGGACAGGGCGGCGAGACCCAGTACTTC
NA	TRBV11-2	NA	TRBJ1-2	CASSLDRDKYGYTF	TGTGCCAGCAGCTTAGATCGGGACAAATATGGCTACACCTTC
NA	TRBV5-1	NA	TRBJ1-3	CASSLVTDTGTSGNTIYF	TGCGCCAGCAGCTTGGTGACCGACACTGGAACCTCTGGAAACACCATATATTTT
NA	TRBV5-4	few	TRBJ2-3	CASSVGGLTSTDTQYF	TGTGCCAGCAGTGTCGGCGGGCTGACTAGCACAGATACGCAGTATTTT
NA	TRBV21-1	NA	TRBJ1-2	CASSLGVGDYGYTF	TGTGCCAGCAGCCTCGGGGTCGGCGACTATGGCTACACCTTC
NA	TRBV7-6	NA	TRBJ2-3	CASSLMSDTQYF	TGTGCCAGCAGCTTAATGTCGGATACGCAGTATTTT
TRBD1	TRBV18	once	TRBJ2-2	CASSPWTGGNTGELFF	TGTGCCAGCTCACCATGGACAGGGGGGAACACCGGGGAGCTGTTTTTT
TRBD1	TRBV5-1	NA	TRBJ1-6	CASSFQGADTPLHF	TGCGCCAGCAGCTTCCAGGGGGCTGATACACCCCTCCACTTT
NA	TRBV7-2	few	TRBJ1-1	CASSLGLIMNTEAFF	TGTGCCAGCAGCTTAGGACTGATCATGAACACTGAAGCTTTCTTT
NA	TRBV19	NA	TRBJ2-2	CASRMEHSNTGELFF	TGTGCCAGTAGGATGGAGCATTCGAACACCGGGGAGCTGTTTTTT
NA	TRBV7-2	few	TRBJ1-6	CASSLGGSYNSPLHF	TGTGCCAGCAGCTTGGGGGGCTCCTATAATTCACCCCTCCACTTT
TRBD2	TRBV7-8	NA	TRBJ2-2	CASSLREGNTGELFF	TGTGCCAGCAGCTTACGGGAGGGGAACACCGGGGAGCTGTTTTTT
NA	TRBV6-6	NA	TRBJ2-7	CASSTAGLFNEQYF	TGTGCCAGCAGTACCGCAGGACTCTTCAACGAGCAGTACTTC
NA	TRBV6-5	few	TRBJ2-1	CASKEGRSYNEQFF	TGTGCCAGCAAGGAGGGGAGGTCCTACAATGAGCAGTTCTTC
NA	TRBV10-3	few	TRBJ1-2	CAISEILNGYTF	TGTGCCATCAGTGAAATACTGAATGGCTACACCTTC
TRBD1	TRBV6-6	NA	TRBJ1-6	CASSYTGDVDSPLHF	TGTGCCAGCAGTTATACAGGGGACGTGGATTCACCCCTCCACTTT
TRBD1	TRBV7-9	NA	TRBJ1-3	CASSSGTGGSGNTIYF	TGTGCCAGCAGCTCGGGGACAGGAGGCTCTGGAAACACCATATATTTT